The rows below give T cell receptor beta chains drawn from one sample of a study of T cells in localized non-small cell lung cancer. Clones were sequenced by immunoSEQ multiplex PCR, and TCRdb holds only the in-frame ones, with some missing. The sample lists tens of thousands of clones, roughly nine tenths occurring once. Sequenced here: PBMCs, sampled before any cancer treatment. Every receptor here comes from a man between 40 and 70 years old with stage II lung adenocarcinoma. Both conserved end residues are part of each CDR3. D genes are given only for firm matches. For some rows the clone size is stated as once, few or many, or as a class when expanded; others skip it.

j_call clone_size d_call v_call cdr3_nt cdr3_aa
TRBJ2-1 NA NA TRBV28 TGTGCCAGCAGTAAAAGGGGCCGGGATGAGCAGTTCTTC CASSKRGRDEQFF
TRBJ1-4 NA NA TRBV5-6 TGTGCCAGCAGCTGGGGGTTGGGGAATGTGGAAGAAAAACTGTTTTTT CASSWGLGNVEEKLFF
TRBJ1-2 NA NA TRBV10-3 TGTGCCATCAGCGGGACGGATTATGGCTACACCTTC CAISGTDYGYTF
TRBJ1-1 NA NA TRBV7-9 TGTGCCAGCAGCTCGAGGATGAACACTGAAGCTTTCTTT CASSSRMNTEAFF
TRBJ2-3 NA TRBD2 TRBV5-1 TGCGCCAGCACCCCTTCGGCGGGACTAGCGGGCGGCACAGATACGCAGTATTTT CASTPSAGLAGGTDTQYF
TRBJ2-4 NA NA TRBV30 TGTGCCTGGAGATCGATACAGGGAAAGGAAGCCAAAAACATTCAGTACTTC CAWRSIQGKEAKNIQYF
TRBJ1-2 NA NA TRBV5-1 TGCGCCAGCAGCTTGGCAGGGCTTAACGCCGCCTATGGCTACACCTTC CASSLAGLNAAYGYTF
TRBJ2-5 NA NA TRBV6-1 TGTGCCAGCAGTGGCCTCTACTCTCTTGCGGGGGCCCAAGAGACCCAGTACTTC CASSGLYSLAGAQETQYF
TRBJ1-5 NA NA TRBV13 TGTGCCAGCAGCTTCGGACTTAATCAGCCCCAGCATTTT CASSFGLNQPQHF
TRBJ1-3 NA NA TRBV9 TGTGCCAGCAGCACCCCAGCCGTCTCTGGAAACACCATATATTTT CASSTPAVSGNTIYF
TRBJ1-3 NA TRBD1 TRBV10-3 TGTGCCATCAACGGACAGGGCCGCGGAAACACCATATATTTT CAINGQGRGNTIYF
TRBJ1-2 few TRBD1 TRBV2 TGTGCCAGCCGCCCACAGGGGGTATACTATGGCTACACCTTC CASRPQGVYYGYTF
TRBJ1-6 NA NA TRBV27 TGTGCCAGCAGTTACTCGGTCCAGGGAAATTCACCCCTCCACTTT CASSYSVQGNSPLHF
TRBJ2-2 NA NA TRBV11-2 TGTGCCAGCAGCTTAGCTGGGGTTGGCGGGGAGCTGTTTTTT CASSLAGVGGELFF
TRBJ2-3 NA NA TRBV4-1 TGCGCCAGCAGCCAATCGGAAAACTCAGATACGCAGTATTTT CASSQSENSDTQYF
TRBJ2-1 NA NA TRBV11-2 TGTGCCAGCAGCTCCCTTCAGAGGGATGAGCAGTTCTTC CASSSLQRDEQFF
TRBJ1-6 NA NA TRBV6-5 TGTGCCAGCAGTTTAGGTGGGGTTTCACCCCTCCACTTT CASSLGGVSPLHF
TRBJ2-3 NA NA TRBV5-1 TGCGCCAGCAGCGGACTACCCCTCGGCGAAGATACGCAGTATTTT CASSGLPLGEDTQYF
TRBJ2-1 NA TRBD1 TRBV5-6 TGTGCCAGCAGCCTGGGACAGGGGGTTGAGCAGTTCTTC CASSLGQGVEQFF
TRBJ2-1 NA NA TRBV11-1 NA CASSTSRGGSYNEQFF
TRBJ1-4 NA TRBD1 TRBV19 TGTGCCAGTAGCTACGCCGGGACAGGGAAGAGGACTAATGAAAAACTGTTTTTT CASSYAGTGKRTNEKLFF
TRBJ1-2 NA TRBD1 TRBV2 TGTGCCAGCTGGACAGGACCCAACTATGGCTACACCTTC CASWTGPNYGYTF
TRBJ1-1 NA NA TRBV18 TGTGCCAGCTCACCCGACCTCTCAGGGGACACTGAAGCTTTCTTT CASSPDLSGDTEAFF
TRBJ2-1 NA NA TRBV2 TGTGCCAGCACTGAGACGGGTGAGCAGTTCTTC CASTETGEQFF
TRBJ2-7 once NA TRBV7-2 TGTGCCAGCAGCTTAGGGGGTCCCTACGAGCAGTACTTC CASSLGGPYEQYF
TRBJ2-5 NA TRBD2 TRBV7-3 TGTGCCAGCAGCTATAGCGGGGGGGAGACCCAGTACTTC CASSYSGGETQYF
TRBJ2-1 NA NA TRBV10-3 TGTGCCATCAGTGAAGGTGACAATGAGCAGTTCTTC CAISEGDNEQFF
TRBJ2-3 once NA TRBV30 TGTGCCTGGAGTTCACAGGGTTCCACAGATATGCAGTATTTT CAWSSQGSTDMQYF